This T cell receptor beta chain comes out of a study of T-cell memory formation after mild COVID-19. In the study overall: Largely, the TCR clusters proved donor specific. Study-level results: Later expanders leaned toward CD4+, whereas clones contracting from day 15 to 85 were balanced CD4/CD8. Clones which contracted sat mainly in CM and EM if CD4+, and in EMRA if CD8+.

This clonotype was detected only a few times. Its matching antigen is unknown. V dropped 0 bases and J dropped 7; count of bases not matched to a gene: 3. The germline CDR1 and CDR2 sequences are KGHSH and LQKENI. This CDR3 has 16 amino acids. It was 5'RACE with constant-segment primers that produced the TCR alpha and TCR beta cDNA libraries, which carried sample barcodes and UMIs. TCRdb called the 5' RACE reads again in MiXCR, with one record for every CDR3 protein. The sample lists under 300,000 distinct CDR3 sequences; 16% were seen once. This chain uses TRBV18 with TRBJ1-6; 10 nucleotides line up with TRBD1. This clonotype was obtained from a young man who had mild COVID-19 (a few samples of this study predate the infection). Cell type and time point are not known. Sequences were obtained from PBMCs or a T cell subset sorted from them (not recorded which). In DNA form, the CDR3 reads TGTGCCAGCTCACCACCCTGGGACAGGGGAAATTCACCCCTCCACTTT. It is translated as CASSPPWDRGNSPLHF.